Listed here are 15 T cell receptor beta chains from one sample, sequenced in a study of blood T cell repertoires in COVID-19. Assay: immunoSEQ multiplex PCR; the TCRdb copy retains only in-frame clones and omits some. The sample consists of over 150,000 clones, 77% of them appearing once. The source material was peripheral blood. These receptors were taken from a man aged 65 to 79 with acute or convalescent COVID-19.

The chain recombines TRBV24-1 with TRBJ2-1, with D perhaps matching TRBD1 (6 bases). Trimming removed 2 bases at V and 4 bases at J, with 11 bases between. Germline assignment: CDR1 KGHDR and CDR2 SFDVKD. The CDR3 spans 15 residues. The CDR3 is CATSDSGQKYNEQFF. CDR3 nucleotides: TGTGCCACCAGTGATTCCGGACAGAAGTACAATGAGCAGTTCTTC.

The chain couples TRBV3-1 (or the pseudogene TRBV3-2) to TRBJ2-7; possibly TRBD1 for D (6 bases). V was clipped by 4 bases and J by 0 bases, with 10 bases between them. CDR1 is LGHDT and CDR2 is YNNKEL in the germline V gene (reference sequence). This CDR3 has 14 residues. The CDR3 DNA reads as TGTGCCAGCAGCCGGACAGTCAGCTCCTACGAGCAGTACTTC. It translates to CASSRTVSSYEQYF.

The CDR3 here is CASSVRGTGELFF. The CDR3 DNA sequence: TGTGCCAGCAGCGTCCGGGGAACCGGGGAGCTGTTTTTT. This chain links TRBV9 with TRBJ2-2; D is perhaps TRBD2 (5 bases). The ends were cut back, 2 bases at V and 5 bases at J, with 7 bases in the middle. Germline V gives CDR1 SGDLS, CDR2 YYNGEE. The CDR3 sequence is 13 residues long.

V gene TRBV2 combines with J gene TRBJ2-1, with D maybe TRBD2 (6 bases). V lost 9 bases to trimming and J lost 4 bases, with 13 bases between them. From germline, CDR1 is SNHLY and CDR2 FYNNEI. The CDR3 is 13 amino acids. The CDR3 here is CASGTSSYNEQFF. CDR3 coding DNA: TGTGCCAGTGGCACTAGCAGTTACAATGAGCAGTTCTTC. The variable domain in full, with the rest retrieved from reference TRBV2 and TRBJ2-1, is EPEVTQTPSHQVTQMGQEVILRCVPISNHLYFYWYRQILGQKVEFLVSFYNNEISEKSEIFDDQFSVERPDGSNFTLKIRSTKLEDSAMYFCASGTSSYNEQFFGPGTRLTVL.

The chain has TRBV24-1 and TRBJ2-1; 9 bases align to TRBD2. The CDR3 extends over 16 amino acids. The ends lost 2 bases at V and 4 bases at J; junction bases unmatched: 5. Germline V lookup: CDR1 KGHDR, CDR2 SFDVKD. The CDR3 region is CATSDSRLAAYNEQFF. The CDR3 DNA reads TGTGCCACCAGTGATTCCCGACTAGCGGCTTACAATGAGCAGTTCTTC.

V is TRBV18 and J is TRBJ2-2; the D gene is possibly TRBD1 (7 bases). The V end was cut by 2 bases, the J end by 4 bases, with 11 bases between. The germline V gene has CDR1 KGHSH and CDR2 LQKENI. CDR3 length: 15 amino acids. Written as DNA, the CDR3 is TGTGCCAGCTCACCAGGCGGGACAGTCACCGGGGAGCTGTTTTTT. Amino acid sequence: CASSPGGTVTGELFF.

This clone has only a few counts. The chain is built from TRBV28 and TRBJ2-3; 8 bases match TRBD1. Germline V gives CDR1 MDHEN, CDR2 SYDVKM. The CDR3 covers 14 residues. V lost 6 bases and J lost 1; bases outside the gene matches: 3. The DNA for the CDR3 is TGTGCCAGCAGCTCGGACAGGGGCACAGATACGCAGTATTTT. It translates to CASSSDRGTDTQYF.

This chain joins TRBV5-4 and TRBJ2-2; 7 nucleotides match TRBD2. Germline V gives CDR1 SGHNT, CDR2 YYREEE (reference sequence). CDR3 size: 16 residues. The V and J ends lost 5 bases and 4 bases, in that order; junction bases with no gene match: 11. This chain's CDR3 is CASSGGGGGPTGELFF. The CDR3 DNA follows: TGTGCCAGCAGTGGGGGTGGCGGGGGTCCCACCGGGGAGCTGTTTTTT.

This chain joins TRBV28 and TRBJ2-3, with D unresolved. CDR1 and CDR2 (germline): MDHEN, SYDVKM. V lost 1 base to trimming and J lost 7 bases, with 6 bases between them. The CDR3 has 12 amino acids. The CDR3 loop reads CASSLLRNTQYF. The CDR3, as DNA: TGTGCCAGCAGTTTATTGAGGAATACGCAGTATTTT.

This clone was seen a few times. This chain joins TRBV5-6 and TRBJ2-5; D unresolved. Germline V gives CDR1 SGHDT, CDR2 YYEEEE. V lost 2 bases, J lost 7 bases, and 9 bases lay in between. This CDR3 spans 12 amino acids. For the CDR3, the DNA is TGTGCCAGCAGCTTAGCTACTACGACCCAGTACTTC. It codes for CASSLATTTQYF.

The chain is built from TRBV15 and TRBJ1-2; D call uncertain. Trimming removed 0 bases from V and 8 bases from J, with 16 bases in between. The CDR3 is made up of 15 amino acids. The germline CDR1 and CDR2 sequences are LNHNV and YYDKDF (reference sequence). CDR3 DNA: TGTGCCACCAGCAGAGAAAGATGGCCAGGCGCCGGCTACACCTTC. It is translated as CATSRERWPGAGYTF. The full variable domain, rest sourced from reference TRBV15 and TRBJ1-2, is DAMVIQNPRYQVTQFGKPVTLSCSQTLNHNVMYWYQQKSSQAPKLLFHYYDKDFNNEADTPDNFQSRRPNTSFCFLDIRSPGLGDTAMYLCATSRERWPGAGYTFGSGTRLTVV.

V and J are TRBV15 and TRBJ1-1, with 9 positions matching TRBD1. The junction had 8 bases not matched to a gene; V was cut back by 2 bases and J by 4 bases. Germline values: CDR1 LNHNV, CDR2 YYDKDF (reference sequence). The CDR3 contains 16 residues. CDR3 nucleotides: TGTGCCACCAGCAGACGCTTCGGACAGGGGAGCACTGAAGCTTTCTTT. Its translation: CATSRRFGQGSTEAFF.

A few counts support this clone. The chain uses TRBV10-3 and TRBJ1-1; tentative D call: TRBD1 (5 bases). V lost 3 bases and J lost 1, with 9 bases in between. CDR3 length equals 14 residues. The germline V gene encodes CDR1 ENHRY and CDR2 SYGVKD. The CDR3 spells CAISERGTNTEAFF. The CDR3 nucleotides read TGTGCCATCAGTGAACGGGGGACGAACACTGAAGCTTTCTTT.

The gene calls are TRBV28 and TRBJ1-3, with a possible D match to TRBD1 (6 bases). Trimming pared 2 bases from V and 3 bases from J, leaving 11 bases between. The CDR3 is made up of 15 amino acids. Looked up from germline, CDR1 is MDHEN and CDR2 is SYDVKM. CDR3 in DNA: TGTGCCAGCAGTTTAGGGGGGGCGGGTGGAAACACCATATATTTT. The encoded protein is CASSLGGAGGNTIYF.

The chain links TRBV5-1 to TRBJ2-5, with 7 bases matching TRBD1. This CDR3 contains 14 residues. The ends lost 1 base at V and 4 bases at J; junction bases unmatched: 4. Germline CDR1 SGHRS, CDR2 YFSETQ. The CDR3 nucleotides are TGCGCCAGCAGCTTGCAAGGGGGCGTAGAGACCCAGTACTTC. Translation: CASSLQGGVETQYF.